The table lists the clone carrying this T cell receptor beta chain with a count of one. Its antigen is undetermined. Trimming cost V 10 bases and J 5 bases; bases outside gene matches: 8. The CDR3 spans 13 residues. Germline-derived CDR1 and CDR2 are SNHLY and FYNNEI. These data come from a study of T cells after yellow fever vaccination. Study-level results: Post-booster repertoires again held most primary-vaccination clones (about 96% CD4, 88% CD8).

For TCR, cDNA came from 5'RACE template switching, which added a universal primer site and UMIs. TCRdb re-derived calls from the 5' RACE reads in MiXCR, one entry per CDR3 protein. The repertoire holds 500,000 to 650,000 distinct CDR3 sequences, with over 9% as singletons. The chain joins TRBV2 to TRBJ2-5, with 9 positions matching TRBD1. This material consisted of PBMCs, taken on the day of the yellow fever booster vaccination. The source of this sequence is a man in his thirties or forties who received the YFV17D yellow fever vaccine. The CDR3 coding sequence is TGTGCCACCGGACAGGGGCGCCAGGAGACCCAGTACTTC. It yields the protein CATGQGRQETQYF.